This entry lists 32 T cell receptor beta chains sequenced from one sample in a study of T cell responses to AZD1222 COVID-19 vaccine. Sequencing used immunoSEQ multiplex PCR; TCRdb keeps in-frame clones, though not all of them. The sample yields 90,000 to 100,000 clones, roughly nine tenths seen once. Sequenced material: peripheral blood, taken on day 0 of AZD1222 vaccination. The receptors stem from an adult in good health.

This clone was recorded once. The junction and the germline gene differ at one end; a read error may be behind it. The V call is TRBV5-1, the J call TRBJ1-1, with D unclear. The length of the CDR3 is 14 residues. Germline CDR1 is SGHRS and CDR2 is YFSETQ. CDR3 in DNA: TGTGCCAGCAGCTGGACTGGACGGAACACTGAAGCTTTCTTT. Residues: CASSWTGRNTEAFF. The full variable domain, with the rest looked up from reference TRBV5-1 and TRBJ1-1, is KAGVTQTPRYLIKTRGQQVTLSCSPISGHRSVSWYQQTPGQGLQFLFEYFSETQRNKGNFPGRFSGRQFSNSRSEMNVSTLELGDSALYLCASSWTGRNTEAFFGQGTRLTVV.

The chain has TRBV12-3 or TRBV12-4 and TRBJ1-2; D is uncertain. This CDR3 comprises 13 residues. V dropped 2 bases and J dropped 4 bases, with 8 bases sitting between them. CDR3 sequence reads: CASSLQIFYGYTF. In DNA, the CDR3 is TGTGCCAGCAGTTTACAGATCTTCTATGGCTACACCTTC.

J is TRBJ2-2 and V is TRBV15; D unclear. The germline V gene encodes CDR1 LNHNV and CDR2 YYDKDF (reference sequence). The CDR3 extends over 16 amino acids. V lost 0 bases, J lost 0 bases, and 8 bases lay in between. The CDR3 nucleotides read TGTGCCACCAGCAGAGAGGGAACAGCGAACACCGGGGAGCTGTTTTTT. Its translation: CATSREGTANTGELFF.

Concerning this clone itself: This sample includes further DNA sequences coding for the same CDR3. CDR3 loop: CASSLGLAGPTDTQYF. The CDR3 DNA reads TGTGCCAGCAGCTTAGGTCTAGCGGGGCCCACAGATACGCAGTATTTT. This chain connects TRBV7-3 to TRBJ2-3; 9 positions match TRBD2. Germline CDR1 SGHTA, CDR2 FQGTGA. The CDR3 is 16 amino acids. V lost 2 bases to trimming and J lost 2 bases; unmatched junction nucleotides: 5.

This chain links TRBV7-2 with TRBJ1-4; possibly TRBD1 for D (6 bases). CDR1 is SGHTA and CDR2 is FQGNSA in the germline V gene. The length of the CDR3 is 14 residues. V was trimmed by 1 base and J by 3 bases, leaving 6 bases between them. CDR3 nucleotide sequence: TGTGCCAGCAGCTTAGGGACAGCTAATGAAAAACTGTTTTTT. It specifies CASSLGTANEKLFF.

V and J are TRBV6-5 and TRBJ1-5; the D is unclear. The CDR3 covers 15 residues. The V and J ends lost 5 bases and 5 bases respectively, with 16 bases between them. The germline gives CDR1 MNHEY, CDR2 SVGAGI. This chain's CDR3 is CASSPRTAKHQPQHF. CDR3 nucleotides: TGTGCCAGCAGTCCTCGGACCGCAAAACATCAGCCCCAGCATTTT.

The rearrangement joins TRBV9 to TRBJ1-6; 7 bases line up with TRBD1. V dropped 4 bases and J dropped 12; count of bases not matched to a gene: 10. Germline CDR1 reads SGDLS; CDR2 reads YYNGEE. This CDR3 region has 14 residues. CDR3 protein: CASSPTTGRVPLHF. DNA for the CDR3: TGTGCCAGCAGCCCAACGACAGGGCGGGTACCCCTCCACTTT.

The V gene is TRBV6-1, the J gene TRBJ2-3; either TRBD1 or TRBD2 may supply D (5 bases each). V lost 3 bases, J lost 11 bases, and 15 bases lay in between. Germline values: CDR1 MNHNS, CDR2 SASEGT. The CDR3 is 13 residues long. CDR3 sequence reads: CASSEIGTPRQYF. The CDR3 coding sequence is TGTGCCAGCAGTGAGATTGGGACGCCAAGGCAGTATTTT.

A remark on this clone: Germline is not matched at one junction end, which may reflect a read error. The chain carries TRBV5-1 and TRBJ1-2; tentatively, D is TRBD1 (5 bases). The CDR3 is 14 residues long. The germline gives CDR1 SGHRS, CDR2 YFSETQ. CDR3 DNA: TGTGCCAGCAGCCTTTTATGGGACGGCTATGGCTACACCTTC. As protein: CASSLLWDGYGYTF.

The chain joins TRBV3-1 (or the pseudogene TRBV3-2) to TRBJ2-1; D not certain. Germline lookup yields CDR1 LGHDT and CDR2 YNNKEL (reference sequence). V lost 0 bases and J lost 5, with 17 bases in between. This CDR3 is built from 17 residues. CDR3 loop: CASSQDQFVGIHNEQFF. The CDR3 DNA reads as TGTGCCAGCAGCCAAGATCAGTTCGTAGGTATCCACAATGAGCAGTTCTTC.

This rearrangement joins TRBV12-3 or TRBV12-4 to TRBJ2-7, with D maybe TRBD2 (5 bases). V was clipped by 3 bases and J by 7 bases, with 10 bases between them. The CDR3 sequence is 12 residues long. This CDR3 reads CASSLIPGEQYF. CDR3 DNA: TGTGCCAGCAGTTTGATTCCGGGGGAGCAGTACTTC.

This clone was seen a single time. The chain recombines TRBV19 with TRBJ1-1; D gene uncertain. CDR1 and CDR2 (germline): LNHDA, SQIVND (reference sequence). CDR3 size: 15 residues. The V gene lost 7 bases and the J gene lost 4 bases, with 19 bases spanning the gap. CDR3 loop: CASTLVAVGSTEAFF. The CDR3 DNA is TGTGCCAGTACCCTGGTAGCGGTGGGGAGCACTGAAGCTTTCTTT.

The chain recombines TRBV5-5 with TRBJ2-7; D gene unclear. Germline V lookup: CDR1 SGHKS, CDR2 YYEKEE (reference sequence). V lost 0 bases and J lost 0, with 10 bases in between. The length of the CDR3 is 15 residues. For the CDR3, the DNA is TGTGCCAGCAGCTTGGCCCCCTTCCCCTCCTACGAGCAGTACTTC. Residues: CASSLAPFPSYEQYF.

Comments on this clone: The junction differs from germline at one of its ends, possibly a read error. The CDR3 here is CASSLSLAGTNEQFF. The CDR3 bases are TGTGCCAGCAGCTTGTCCCTAGCGGGGACCAATGAGCAGTTCTTC. The V and J genes are TRBV5-1 and TRBJ2-1, with 9 bases identical to TRBD2. The CDR3 is 15 residues long. Germline assignment: CDR1 SGHRS and CDR2 YFSETQ.

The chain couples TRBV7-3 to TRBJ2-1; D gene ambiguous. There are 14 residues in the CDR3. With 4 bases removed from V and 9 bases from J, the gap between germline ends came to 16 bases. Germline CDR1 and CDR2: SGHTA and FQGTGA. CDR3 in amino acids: CASSSGSVWGEQFF. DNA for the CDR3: TGTGCCAGCAGCTCTGGGTCGGTGTGGGGTGAGCAGTTCTTC.

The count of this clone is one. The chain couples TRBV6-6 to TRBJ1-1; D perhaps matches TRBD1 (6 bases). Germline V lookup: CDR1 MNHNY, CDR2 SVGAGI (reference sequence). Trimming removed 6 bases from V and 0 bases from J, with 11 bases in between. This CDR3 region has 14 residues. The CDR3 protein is CASRGSGVNTEAFF. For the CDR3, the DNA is TGTGCCAGCAGGGGATCAGGGGTGAACACTGAAGCTTTCTTT.

Here the CDR3 DNA reads TGCAGCGTTTCGGAGGGGACAGGGGTCCACAATGAGCAGTTCTTC. It yields the protein CSVSEGTGVHNEQFF. The chain has TRBV29-1 and TRBJ2-1, with 10 bases that match TRBD1. Per germline, CDR1 SQVTM and CDR2 ANQGSEA. This CDR3 is 15 amino acids long. The V gene end was trimmed by 5 bases and the J gene end by 5 bases; junction bases not matched to a gene: 9.

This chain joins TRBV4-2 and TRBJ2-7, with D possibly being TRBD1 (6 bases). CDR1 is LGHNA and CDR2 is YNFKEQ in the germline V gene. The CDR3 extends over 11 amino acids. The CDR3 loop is CRETGPYEQYV. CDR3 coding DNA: TGTAGGGAGACAGGACCCTACGAGCAGTACGTC.

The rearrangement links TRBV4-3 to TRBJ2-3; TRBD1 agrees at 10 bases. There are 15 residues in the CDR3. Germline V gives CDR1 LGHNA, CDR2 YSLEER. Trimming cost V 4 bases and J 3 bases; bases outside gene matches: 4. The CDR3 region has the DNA TGCGCCAGCAGCCTCCGACAGGGGGCAACAGATACGCAGTATTTT. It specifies CASSLRQGATDTQYF.

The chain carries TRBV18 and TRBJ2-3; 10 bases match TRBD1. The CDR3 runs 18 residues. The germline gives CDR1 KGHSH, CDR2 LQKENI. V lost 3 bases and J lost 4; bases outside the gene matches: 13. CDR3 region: CASSPTRSGQGEADTQYF. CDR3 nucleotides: TGTGCCAGCTCACCGACACGTTCCGGACAGGGGGAAGCAGATACGCAGTATTTT. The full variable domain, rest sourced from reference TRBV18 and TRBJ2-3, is NAGVMQNPRHLVRRRGQEARLRCSPMKGHSHVYWYRQLPEEGLKFMVYLQKENIIDESGMPKERFSAEFPKEGPSILRIQQVVRGDSAAYFCASSPTRSGQGEADTQYFGPGTRLTVL.

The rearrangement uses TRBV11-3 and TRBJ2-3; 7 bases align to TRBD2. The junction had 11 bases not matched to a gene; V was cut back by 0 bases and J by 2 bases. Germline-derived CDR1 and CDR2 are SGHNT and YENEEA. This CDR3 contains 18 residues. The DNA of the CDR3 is TGTGCCAGCAGCTTAGATCGGGGAGTAGCGGGTCTCACAGATACGCAGTATTTT. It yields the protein CASSLDRGVAGLTDTQYF.

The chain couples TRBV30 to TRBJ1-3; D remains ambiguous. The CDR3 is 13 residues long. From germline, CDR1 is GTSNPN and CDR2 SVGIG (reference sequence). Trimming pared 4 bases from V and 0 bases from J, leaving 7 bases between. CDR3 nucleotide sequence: TGTGCCTGGACATACCACTCTGGAAACACCATATATTTT. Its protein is CAWTYHSGNTIYF.

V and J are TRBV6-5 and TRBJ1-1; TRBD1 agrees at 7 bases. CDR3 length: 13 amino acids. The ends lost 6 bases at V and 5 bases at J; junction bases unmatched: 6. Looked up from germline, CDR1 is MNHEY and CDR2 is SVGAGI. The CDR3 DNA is TGTGCCAGCAGCAAACCAGGGGGTACTGAAGCTTTCTTT. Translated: CASSKPGGTEAFF.

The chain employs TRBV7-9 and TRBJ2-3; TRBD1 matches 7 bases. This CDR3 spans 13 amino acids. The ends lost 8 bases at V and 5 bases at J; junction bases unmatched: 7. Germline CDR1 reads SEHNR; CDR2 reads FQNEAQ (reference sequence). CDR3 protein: CASLQGWGDTQYF. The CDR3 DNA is TGTGCCAGCTTACAGGGGTGGGGAGATACGCAGTATTTT.

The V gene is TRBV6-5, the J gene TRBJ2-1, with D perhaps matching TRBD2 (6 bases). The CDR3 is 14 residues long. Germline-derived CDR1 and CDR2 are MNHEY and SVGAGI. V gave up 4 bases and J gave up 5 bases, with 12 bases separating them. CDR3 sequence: CASSSGTENNEQFF. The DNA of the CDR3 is TGTGCCAGCAGTTCCGGGACTGAAAACAATGAGCAGTTCTTC.

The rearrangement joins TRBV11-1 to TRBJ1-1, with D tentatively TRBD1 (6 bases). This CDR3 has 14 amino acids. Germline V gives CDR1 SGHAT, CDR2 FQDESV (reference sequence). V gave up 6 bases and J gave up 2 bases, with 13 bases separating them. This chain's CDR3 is CASRGEGGNTEAFF. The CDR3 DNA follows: TGTGCCAGCAGGGGCGAGGGGGGAAACACTGAAGCTTTCTTT.

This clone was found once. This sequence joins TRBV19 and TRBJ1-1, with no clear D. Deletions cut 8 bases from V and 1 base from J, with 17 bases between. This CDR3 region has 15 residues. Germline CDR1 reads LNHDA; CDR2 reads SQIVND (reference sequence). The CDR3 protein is CASSAVGLANTEAFF. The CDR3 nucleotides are TGTGCCAGTTCCGCTGTAGGTTTAGCGAACACTGAAGCTTTCTTT.

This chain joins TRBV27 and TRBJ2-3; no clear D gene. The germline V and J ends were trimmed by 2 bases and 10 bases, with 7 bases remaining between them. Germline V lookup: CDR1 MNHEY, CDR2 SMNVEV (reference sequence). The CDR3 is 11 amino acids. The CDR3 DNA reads TGTGCCAGCAGTTTAGGTGGGGCGCAGTATTTT. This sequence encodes CASSLGGAQYF.

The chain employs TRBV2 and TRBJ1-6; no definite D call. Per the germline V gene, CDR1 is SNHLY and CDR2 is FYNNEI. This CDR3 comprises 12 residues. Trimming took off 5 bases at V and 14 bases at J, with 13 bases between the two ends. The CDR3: CASSPNSWALHF. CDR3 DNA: TGTGCCAGCAGTCCGAACTCTTGGGCCCTCCACTTT.

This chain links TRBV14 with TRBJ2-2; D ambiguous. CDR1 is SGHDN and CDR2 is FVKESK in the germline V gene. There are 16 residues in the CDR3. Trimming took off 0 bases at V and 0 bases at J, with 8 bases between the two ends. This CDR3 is CASSQEWIANTGELFF. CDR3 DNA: TGTGCCAGCAGCCAAGAGTGGATAGCGAACACCGGGGAGCTGTTTTTT.

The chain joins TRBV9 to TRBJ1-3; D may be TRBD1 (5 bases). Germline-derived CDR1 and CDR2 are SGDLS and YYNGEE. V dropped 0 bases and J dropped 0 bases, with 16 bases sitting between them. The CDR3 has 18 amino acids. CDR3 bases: TGTGCCAGCAGCGTAGACGGGGGAGGACGGATCTCTGGAAACACCATATATTTT. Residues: CASSVDGGGRISGNTIYF.

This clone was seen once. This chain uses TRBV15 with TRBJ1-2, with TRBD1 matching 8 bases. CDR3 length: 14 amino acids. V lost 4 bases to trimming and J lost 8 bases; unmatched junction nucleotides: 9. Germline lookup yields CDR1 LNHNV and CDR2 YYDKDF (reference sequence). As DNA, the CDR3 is TGTGCCACCAGCACTGGGACAGGAGCTGGCGGCTACACCTTC. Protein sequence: CATSTGTGAGGYTF.